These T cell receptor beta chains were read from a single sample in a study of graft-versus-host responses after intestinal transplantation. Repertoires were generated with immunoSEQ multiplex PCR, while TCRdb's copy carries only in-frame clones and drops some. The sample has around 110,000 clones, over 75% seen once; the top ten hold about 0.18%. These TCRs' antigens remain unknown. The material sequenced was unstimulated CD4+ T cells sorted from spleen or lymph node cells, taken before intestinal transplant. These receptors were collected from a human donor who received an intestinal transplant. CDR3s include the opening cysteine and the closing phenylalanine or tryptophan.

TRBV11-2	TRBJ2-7	CASSDLAGAHYEQYF
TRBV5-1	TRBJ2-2	CASSMSGRARGELFF
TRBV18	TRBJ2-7	CASSQGTQTYEQYF
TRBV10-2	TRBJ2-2	CASRDTRTGELFF
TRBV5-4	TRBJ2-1	CASSIDPSSYNEQFF
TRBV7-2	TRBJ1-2	CASSPRPGYYGYTF
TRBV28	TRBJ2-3	CASSLWTSGSTDTQYF
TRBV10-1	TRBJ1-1	CASSGQGNTEAFF
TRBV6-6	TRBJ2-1	CASSYTSRYGEQFF
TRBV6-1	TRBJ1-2	CASSTGPGGGYTF
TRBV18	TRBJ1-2	CASSPEADRSNYGYTF
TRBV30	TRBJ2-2	CAWSRTSSTGELFF
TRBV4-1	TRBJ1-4	CASSQDPGGSVRRELFF
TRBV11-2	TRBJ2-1	CASSSPLRGRQFF
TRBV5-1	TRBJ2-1	CASSTTSGVYNEQFF
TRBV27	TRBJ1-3	CASGEGQGKSGNTIYF
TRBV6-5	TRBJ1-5	CASRATGRSNQPQHF
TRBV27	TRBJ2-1	CASNERGHTSSYNEQFF
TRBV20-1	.	CSAATGVEQYF
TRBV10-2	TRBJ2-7	CASSRLGSSGAYEQYF
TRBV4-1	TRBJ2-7	CASSQDTTSGSSYEQYF
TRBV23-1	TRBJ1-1	CASSHKRGPPLSNTEAFF
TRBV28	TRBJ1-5	CASGLLGNQPQHF
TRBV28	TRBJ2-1	CASSVGLAVPGQFF
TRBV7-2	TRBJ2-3	CASSSRQGGFTDTQYF
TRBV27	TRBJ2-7	CASSWNPGLAGAFYEQYF
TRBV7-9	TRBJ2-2	CASSFGQVANTGELFF
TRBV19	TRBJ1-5	CASHSGGSSNQPQHF
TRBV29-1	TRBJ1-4	CSFAATNEKLFF
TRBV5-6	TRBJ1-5	CASSSTGDQPQHF
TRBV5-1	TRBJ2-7	CASSSLGHYEQYF
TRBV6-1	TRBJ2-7	CASTSGRAYERYF
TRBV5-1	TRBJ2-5	CASSWTDKETQYF
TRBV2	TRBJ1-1	CASSEWGGRGTEAFF
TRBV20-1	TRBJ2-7	CSARDTYEQYF
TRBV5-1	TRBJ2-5	CASSLETAGAETQYF
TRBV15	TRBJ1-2	CATSRDLAPSYGYTF
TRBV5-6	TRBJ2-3	CASSLRRDRSADTQYF
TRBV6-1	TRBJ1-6	CASSWTGYNSPLHF
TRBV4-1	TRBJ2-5	CASSQGRRQGLQETQYF